This T cell receptor (beta chain) was captured in a study of tumor and adjacent non-tumor tissue in lung cancer listed by TCRdb under 2018. Study-wide context: Patients with adenocarcinoma (over 11), squamous cell carcinoma (2) and small cell lung cancer (1) were included in the cohort. In total, sequencing yielded 95 million to 150 million productive TCRbeta reads, which works out to an average of about 4.2 million reads per sample. For each patient, one tumor sample and one normal lung sample were taken, giving 25 to 30 paired specimens that underwent TCRbeta CDR3 sequencing. Using bulk TCRbeta repertoires from some 16 lung cancer patients, the study set lung tumor tissue side by side with matched distant non-tumor lung tissue. The 15 or so patients were aged about 31 to 85 years, included 10 men and 5 women, and had TNM stage I to III disease. Results and caveats for the whole study, not just this receptor: The cohort had only approximately 16 patients, and the authors noted that larger samples and more detailed clinical data are needed. A significantly larger cumulative share of the repertoire was made up by the top 100 clones in normal lung than in tumor tissue. Younger patients had significantly higher TCR diversity, and higher tumor TCR diversity was associated with shorter overall and disease-free survival. Peripheral blood was not sequenced, so blood TCRbeta repertoires were not examined in the lung cancer patients of the study. The methods do not name the sequencing platform or mention unique molecular identifiers. Tumor tissue showed significantly higher TCR diversity (inverse Simpson) than normal lung tissue, at 431.37 vs 166.20 (P = 0.0075, Mann-Whitney U test).

Bulk unsorted tissue served as the source for RNA extraction, and RNA quality was assessed using a NanoDrop ND-1000 and an Agilent 2100. All donors had newly diagnosed lung cancer, had not received prior chemotherapy, and were admitted for thoracic surgery in China between August and November 2014. Patients who had received previous radiotherapy or chemotherapy, or who had another concurrent cancer, were excluded from the study. Surgical tissue pieces of about 1-2.1 cm3 were preserved in RNAlater solution and stored at -80 °C until use. With regard to this clonotype: The antigen it binds to is not known. The conserved closing phenylalanine or tryptophan is absent in this CDR3, likely reflecting a read error.

Library creation used multiplex PCR. Sequencing used an Illumina HiSeq 2500. Following protocols modified from ARM-PCR, the researchers constructed TCRbeta libraries through three rounds of nested PCR with primers (Table S4). Before sequencing, PCR products of 200-500 bp were cut from the gel and purified using the QIAquick gel extraction kit. Per the source publication's procedure: Trimmomatic was used to clean the reads, FLASH merged the cleaned reads into complete CDR3 sequences, and MiTCR assigned the sequences to V(D)J germline segments. Clonal diversity was calculated as the inverse Simpson's index using VDJtools. In-frame sequences without a premature stop codon were defined as productive reads. TCRdb trimmed the raw reads at Q25, called clones with MiXCR and kept productive beta chains. When rows share a CDR3 protein, they turn into one entry using the most common DNA and genes. None of the V and J calls come from the authors' own analysis; TCRdb made them. The table for this sample lists over 100,000 distinct CDR3 sequences; more than 60% of them were counted only once. Of the sample, roughly 35% falls within the top ten clones.

Per the germline V gene, SGHAT is the CDR1 and FQNNGV is the CDR2. Ends included, the CDR3 has 16 residues. Only CDR3 DNA remains: 48 bases, in frame from the first base. Input material: lung tumor tissue. The source is a woman aged 55-70 years with non-small cell lung cancer. The chain links TRBV11-2 with TRBJ2-2; the D gene is unclear. The CDR3 protein sequence reads: CASSLVLAAHTWELFL. In nucleotide form, the sequence is TGTGCTAGCAGCTTAGTATTGGCGGCGCACACCTGGGAGCTGTTTTTG.